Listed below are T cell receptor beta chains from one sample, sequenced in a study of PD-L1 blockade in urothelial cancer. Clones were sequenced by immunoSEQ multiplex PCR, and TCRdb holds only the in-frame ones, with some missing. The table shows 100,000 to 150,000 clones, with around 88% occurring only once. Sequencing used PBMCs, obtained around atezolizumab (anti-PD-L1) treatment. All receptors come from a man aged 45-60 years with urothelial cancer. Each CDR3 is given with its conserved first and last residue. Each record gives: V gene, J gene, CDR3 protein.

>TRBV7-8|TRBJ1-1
CASSSPLNKAFF
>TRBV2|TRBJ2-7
CASGRGGTSGLSYEQYF
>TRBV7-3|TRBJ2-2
CASRGLAGGRNTGELFF
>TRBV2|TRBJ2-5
CASMKDRGGGKETQYF
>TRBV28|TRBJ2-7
CASGLGGVPNHYEQYF
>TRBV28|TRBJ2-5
CASSTDRGPETQYF
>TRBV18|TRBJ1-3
CASSQDSGNTIYF
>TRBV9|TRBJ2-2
CASSLQTGPGTGELFF
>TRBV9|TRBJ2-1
CASSQGLAGFRYEQFF
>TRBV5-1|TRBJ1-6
CASSSRQQGESPLHF
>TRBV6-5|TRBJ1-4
CASSPWRQLREKLFF
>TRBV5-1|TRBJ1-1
CASSSDRETEAFF
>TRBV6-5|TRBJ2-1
CASSYDARRSLEQFF
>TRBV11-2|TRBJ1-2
CASKRNRDKATGYTF
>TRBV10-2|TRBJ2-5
CASRGLRTGGRETQYF
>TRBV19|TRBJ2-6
CASSIVTHDSGANVLTF
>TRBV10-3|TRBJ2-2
CAISGTGISNTGELFF
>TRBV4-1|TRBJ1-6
CASSQGDRTGAYSPLHF
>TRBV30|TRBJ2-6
CAWRPAGASGANVLTF
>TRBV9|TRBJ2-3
CASSVAGSRTQYF
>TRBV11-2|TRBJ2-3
CASSPSVVRGPTDTQYF
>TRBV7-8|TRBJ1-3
CASSLGTSSGNTIYF
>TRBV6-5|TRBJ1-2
CASSYSQIWRGSYTF
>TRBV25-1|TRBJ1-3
CATVSFSGNTIYF
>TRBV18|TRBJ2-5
CASSPGQGGQETQYF
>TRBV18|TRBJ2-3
CASSPSAGGGDTQYF
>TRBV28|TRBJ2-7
CASSLIYVGSSYEQYF
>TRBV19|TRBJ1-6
CASTGLLNSPLHF
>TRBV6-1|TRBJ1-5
CASRGQGLNQPQHF
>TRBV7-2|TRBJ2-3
CASSLAGGRAGDTQYF